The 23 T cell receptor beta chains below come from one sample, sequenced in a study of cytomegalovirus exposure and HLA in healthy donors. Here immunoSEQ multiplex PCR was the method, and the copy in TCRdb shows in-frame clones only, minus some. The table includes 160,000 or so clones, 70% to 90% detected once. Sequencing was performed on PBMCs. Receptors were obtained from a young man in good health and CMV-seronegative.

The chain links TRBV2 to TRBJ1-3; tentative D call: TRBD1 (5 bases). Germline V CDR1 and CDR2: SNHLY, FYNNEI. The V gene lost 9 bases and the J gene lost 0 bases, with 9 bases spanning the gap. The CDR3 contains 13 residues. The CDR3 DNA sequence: TGTGCCAGGGAGGGGAGCTCTGGAAACACCATATATTTT. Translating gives CAREGSSGNTIYF.

The CDR3 DNA follows: TGTGCCAGCAGTGGAGAGACAGGGTTGAGACTGACAGAAGCTTTCTTT. Translating gives CASSGETGLRLTEAFF. The rearrangement joins TRBV27 to TRBJ1-1; 7 nucleotides align to TRBD1. This CDR3 spans 16 amino acids. CDR1 is MNHEY, CDR2 SMNVEV, per germline (reference sequence). J lost 8 bases, V lost 5 bases, and 17 bases had no gene match.

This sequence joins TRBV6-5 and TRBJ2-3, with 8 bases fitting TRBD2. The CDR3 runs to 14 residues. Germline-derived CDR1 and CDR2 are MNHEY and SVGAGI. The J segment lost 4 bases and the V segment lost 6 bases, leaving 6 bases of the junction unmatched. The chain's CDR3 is CASSNSGGADTQYF. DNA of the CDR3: TGTGCCAGCAGCAACAGCGGGGGAGCAGATACGCAGTATTTT.

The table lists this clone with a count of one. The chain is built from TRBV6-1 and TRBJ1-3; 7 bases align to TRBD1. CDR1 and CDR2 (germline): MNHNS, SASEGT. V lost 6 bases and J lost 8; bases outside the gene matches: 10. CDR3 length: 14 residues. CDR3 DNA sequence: TGTGCCAGCAGAGGACAGGTGAATCTTGACACCATATATTTT. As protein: CASRGQVNLDTIYF.

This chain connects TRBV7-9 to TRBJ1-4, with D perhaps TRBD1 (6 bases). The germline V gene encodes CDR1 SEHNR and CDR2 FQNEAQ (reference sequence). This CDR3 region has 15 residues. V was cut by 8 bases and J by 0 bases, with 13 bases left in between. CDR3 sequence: CASGTWTATNEKLFF. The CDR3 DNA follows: TGTGCCAGCGGAACATGGACAGCAACTAATGAAAAACTGTTTTTT.

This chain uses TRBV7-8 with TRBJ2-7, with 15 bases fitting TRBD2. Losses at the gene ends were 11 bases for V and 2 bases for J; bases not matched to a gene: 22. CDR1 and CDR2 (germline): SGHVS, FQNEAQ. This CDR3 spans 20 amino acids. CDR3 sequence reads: CAVPRGATGLAGGAAYEQYF. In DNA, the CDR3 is TGTGCCGTCCCTCGAGGAGCAACAGGACTAGCGGGAGGGGCGGCCTACGAGCAGTACTTC.

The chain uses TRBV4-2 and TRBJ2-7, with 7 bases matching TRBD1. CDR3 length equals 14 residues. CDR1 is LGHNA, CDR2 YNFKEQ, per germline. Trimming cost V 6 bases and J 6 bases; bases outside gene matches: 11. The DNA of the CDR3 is TGTGCCAGCAGGGAAATGACAGGGATCGGCGAGCAGTACGTC. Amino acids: CASREMTGIGEQYV.

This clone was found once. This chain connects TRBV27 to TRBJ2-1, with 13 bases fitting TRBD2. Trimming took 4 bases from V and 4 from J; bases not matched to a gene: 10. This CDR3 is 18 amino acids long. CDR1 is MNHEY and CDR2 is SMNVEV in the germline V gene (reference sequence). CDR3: CASSSSLAGGPHYNEQFF. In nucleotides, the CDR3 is TGTGCCAGCAGTTCCTCACTAGCGGGAGGGCCCCATTACAATGAGCAGTTCTTC.

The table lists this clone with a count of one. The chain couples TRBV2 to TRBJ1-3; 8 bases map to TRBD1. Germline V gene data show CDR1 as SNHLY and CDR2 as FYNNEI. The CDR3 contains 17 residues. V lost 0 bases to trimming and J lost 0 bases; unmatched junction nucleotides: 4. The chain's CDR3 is CASSEAPGQVSGNTIYF. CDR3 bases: TGTGCCAGCAGTGAAGCTCCGGGACAGGTCTCTGGAAACACCATATATTTT.

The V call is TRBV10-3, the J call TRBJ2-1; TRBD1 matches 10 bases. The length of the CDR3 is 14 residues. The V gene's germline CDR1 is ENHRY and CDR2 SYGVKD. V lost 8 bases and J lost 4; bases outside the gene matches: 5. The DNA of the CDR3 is TGTGCCATCCAGGGACAGGGGTTTTACAATGAGCAGTTCTTC. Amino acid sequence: CAIQGQGFYNEQFF.

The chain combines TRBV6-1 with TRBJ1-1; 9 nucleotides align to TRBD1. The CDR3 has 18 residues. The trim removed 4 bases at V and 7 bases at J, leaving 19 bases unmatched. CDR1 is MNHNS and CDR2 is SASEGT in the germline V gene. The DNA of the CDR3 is TGTGCCAGCAGTGGGGTTCGCCCAGTCACAGGGGGCGTCAGTGAAGCTTTCTTT. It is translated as CASSGVRPVTGGVSEAFF.

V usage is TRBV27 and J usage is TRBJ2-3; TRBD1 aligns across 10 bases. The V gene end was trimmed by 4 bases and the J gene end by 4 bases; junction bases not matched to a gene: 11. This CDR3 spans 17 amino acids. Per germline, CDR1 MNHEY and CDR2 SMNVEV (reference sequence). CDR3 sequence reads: CASSSSLGTGVADTQYF. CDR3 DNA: TGTGCCAGCAGTTCTTCTCTAGGGACAGGGGTGGCAGATACGCAGTATTTT.

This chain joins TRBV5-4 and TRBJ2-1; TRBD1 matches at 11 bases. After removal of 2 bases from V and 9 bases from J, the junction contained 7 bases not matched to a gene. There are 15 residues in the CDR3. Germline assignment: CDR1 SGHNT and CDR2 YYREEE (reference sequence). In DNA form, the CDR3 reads TGTGCCAGCAGCTTAACGGGACAGGGGGGCAGTGAGCAGTTCTTC. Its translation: CASSLTGQGGSEQFF.

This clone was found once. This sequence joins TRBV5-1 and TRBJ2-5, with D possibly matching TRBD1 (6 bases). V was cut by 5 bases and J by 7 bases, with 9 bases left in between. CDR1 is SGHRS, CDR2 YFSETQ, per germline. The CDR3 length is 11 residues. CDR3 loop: CASSEGGTQYF. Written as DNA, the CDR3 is TGCGCCAGCAGTGAAGGGGGGACCCAGTACTTC.

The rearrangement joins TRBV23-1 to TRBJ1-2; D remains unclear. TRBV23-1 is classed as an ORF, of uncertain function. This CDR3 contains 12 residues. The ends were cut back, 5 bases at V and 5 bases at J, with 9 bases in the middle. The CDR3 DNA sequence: TGCGCCAGCAGTTCAAAAGCTTATGGCTACACCTTC. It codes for CASSSKAYGYTF.

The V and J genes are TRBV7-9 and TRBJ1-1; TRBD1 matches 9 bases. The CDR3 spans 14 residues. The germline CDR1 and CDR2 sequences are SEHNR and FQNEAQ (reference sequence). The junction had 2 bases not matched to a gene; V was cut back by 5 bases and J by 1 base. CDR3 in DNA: TGTGCCAGCAGCCCGGACAGGGGGAACACTGAAGCTTTCTTT. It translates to CASSPDRGNTEAFF. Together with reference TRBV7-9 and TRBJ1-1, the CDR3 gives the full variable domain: DTGVSQNPRHKITKRGQNVTFRCDPISEHNRLYWYRQTLGQGPEFLTYFQNEAQLEKSRLLSDRFSAERPKGSFSTLEIQRTEQGDSAMYLCASSPDRGNTEAFFGQGTRLTVV.

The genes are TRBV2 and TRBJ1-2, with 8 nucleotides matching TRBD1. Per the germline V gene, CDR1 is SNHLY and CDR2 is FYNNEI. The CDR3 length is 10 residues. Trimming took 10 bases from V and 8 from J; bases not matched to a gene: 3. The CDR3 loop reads CATQGAGYTF. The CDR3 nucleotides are TGTGCCACCCAGGGGGCCGGCTACACCTTC.

The CDR3 nucleotides are TGCGCCAGCAAAGGGGACAGCTTTAACACCGGGGAGCTGTTTTTT. Translating gives CASKGDSFNTGELFF. This rearrangement joins TRBV5-1 to TRBJ2-2; TRBD1 aligns across 7 bases. The CDR3 spans 15 residues. CDR1 and CDR2 from the germline V gene are SGHRS and YFSETQ. J gave up 2 bases and V 6 bases, and 7 bases lay outside the gene matches.

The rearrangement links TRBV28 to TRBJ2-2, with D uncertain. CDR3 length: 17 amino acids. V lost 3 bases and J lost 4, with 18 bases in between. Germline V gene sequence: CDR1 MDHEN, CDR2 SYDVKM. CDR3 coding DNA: TGTGCCAGCAGTTTCCTCCTCTTAGTCGGCGGCACCGGGGAGCTGTTTTTT. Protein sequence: CASSFLLLVGGTGELFF. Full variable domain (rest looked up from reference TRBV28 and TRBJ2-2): DVKVTQSSRYLVKRTGEKVFLECVQDMDHENMFWYRQDPGLGLRLIYFSYDVKMKEKGDIPEGYSVSREKKERFSLILESASTNQTSMYLCASSFLLLVGGTGELFFGEGSRLTVL.

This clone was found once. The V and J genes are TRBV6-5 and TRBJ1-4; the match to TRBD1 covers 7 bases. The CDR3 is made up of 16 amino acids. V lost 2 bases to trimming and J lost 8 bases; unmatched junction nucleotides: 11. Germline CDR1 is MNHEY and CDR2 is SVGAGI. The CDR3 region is CASSYTQGEVGEKLFF. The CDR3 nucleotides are TGTGCCAGCAGTTACACCCAGGGGGAGGTGGGAGAAAAACTGTTTTTT.

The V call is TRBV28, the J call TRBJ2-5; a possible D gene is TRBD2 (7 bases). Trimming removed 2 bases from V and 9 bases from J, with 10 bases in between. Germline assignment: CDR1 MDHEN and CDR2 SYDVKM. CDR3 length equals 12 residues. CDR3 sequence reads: CASSLKGGAQYF. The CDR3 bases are TGTGCCAGCAGTTTAAAGGGGGGGGCCCAGTACTTC. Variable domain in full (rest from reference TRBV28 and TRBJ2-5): DVKVTQSSRYLVKRTGEKVFLECVQDMDHENMFWYRQDPGLGLRLIYFSYDVKMKEKGDIPEGYSVSREKKERFSLILESASTNQTSMYLCASSLKGGAQYFGPGTRLLVL.

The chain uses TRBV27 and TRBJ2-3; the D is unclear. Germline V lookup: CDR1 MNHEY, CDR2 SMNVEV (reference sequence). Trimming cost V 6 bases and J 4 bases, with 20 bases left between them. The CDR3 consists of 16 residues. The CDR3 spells CASSPTPALGSDTQYF. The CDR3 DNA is TGTGCCAGCAGCCCCACCCCTGCCCTGGGCTCAGATACGCAGTATTTT.

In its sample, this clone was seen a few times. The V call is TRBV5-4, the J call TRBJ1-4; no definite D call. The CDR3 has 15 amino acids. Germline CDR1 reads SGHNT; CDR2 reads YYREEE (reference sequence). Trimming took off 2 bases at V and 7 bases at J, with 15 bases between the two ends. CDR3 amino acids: CASSFNSRDGEKLFF. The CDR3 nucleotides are TGTGCCAGCAGCTTTAACAGTCGGGATGGTGAAAAACTGTTTTTT.